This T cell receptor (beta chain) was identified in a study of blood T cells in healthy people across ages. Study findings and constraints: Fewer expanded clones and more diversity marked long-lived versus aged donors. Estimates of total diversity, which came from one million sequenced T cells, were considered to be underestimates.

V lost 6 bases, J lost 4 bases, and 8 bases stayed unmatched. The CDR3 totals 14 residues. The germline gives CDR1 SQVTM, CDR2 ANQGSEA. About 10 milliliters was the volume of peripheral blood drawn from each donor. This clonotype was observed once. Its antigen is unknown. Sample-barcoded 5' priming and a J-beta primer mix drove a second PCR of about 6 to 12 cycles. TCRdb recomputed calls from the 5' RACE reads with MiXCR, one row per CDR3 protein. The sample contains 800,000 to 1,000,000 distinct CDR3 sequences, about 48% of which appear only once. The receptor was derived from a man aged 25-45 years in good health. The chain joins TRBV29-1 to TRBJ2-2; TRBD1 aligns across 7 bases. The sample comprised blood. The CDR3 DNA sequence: TGCAGCGTATTCGGACAGGACGGCACCGGGGAGCTGTTTTTT. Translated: CSVFGQDGTGELFF.